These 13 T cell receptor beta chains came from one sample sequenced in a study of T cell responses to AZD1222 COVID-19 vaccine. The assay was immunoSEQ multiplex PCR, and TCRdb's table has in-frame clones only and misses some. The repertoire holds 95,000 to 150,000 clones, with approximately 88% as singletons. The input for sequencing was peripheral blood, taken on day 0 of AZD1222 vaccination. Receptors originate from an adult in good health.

As DNA, the CDR3 is TGTGCCAGCAGCCCATTCGGGGCAGGGGGCTCCGGCTACACCTTC. Its protein product is CASSPFGAGGSGYTF. The chain is built from TRBV14 and TRBJ1-2; 8 bases match TRBD1. V was clipped by 4 bases and J by 8 bases; unmatched bases: 12. Germline V gene lookup returns CDR1 SGHDN and CDR2 FVKESK. The CDR3 covers 15 residues.

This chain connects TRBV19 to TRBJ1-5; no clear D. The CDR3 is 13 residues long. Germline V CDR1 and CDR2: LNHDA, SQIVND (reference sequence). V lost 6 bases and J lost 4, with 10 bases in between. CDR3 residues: CASSKGWNQPQHF. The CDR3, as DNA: TGTGCCAGTAGCAAGGGATGGAATCAGCCCCAGCATTTT.

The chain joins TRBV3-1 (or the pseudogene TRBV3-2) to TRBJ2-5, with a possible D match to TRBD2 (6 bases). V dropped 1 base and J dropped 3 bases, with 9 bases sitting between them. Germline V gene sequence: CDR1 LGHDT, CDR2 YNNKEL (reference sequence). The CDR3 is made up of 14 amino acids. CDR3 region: CASSQGWGEETQYF. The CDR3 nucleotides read TGTGCCAGCAGCCAAGGGTGGGGGGAAGAGACCCAGTACTTC.

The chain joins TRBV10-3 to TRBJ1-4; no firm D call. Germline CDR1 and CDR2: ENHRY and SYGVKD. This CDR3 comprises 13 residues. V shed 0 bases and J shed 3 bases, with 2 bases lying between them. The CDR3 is CAISESSNEKLFF. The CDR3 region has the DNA TGTGCCATCAGTGAGTCATCTAATGAAAAACTGTTTTTT.

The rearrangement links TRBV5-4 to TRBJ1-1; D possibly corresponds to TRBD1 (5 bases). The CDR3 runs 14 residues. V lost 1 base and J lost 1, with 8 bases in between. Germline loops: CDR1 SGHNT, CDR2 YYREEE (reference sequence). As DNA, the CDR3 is TGTGCCAGCAGCTTGTGGGGGGGGAACACTGAAGCTTTCTTT. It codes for CASSLWGGNTEAFF.

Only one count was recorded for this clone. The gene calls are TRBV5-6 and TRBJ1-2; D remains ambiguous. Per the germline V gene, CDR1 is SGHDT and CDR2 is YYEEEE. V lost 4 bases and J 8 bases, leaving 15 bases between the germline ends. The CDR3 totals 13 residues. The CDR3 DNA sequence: TGTGCCAGCAGCCACGCGGTGGGTGGGGGCTACACCTTC. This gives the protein CASSHAVGGGYTF.

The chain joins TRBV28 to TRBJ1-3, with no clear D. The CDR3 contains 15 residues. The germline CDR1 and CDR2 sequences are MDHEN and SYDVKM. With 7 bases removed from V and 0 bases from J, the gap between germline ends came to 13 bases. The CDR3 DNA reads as TGTGCCAGCACCCCGTGGGCCGCCTCTGGAAACACCATATATTTT. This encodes CASTPWAASGNTIYF.

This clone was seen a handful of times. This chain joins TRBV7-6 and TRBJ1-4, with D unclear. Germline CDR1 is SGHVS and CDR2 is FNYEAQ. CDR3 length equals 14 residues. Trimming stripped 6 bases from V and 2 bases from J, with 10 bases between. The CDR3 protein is CASSSGFTNEKLFF. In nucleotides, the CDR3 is TGTGCCAGCAGTTCGGGGTTCACTAATGAAAAACTGTTTTTT.

CDR3 loop: CASSSMTGYGYTF. The CDR3, as DNA: TGCGCCAGCAGTTCCATGACAGGGTATGGCTACACCTTC. This sequence joins TRBV5-1 and TRBJ1-2; the match to TRBD1 covers 7 bases. Germline assignment: CDR1 SGHRS and CDR2 YFSETQ. CDR3 length: 13 amino acids. Trimming at V came to 5 bases and at J to 5 bases, leaving 6 bases not matched to a gene.

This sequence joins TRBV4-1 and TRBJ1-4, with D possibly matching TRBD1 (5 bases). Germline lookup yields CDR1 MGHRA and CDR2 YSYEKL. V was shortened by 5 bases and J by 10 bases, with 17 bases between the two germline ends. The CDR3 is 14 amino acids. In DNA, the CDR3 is TGCGCCAGCAGCGGTACCGGGACGGATGGAAAACTGTTTTTT. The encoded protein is CASSGTGTDGKLFF.

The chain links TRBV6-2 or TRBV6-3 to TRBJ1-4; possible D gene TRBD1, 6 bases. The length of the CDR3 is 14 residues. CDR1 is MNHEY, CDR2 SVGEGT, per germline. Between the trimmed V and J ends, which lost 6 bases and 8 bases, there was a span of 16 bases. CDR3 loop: CASSQAGEEEKLFF. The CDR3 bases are TGTGCCAGCAGCCAGGCAGGGGAAGAAGAAAAACTGTTTTTT.

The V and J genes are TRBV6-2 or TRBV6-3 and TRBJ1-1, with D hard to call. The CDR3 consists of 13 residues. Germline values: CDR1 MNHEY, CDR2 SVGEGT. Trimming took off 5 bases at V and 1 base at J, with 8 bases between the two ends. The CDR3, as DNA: TGTGCCAGCAGTCTCGGGGAGAACACTGAAGCTTTCTTT. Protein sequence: CASSLGENTEAFF.

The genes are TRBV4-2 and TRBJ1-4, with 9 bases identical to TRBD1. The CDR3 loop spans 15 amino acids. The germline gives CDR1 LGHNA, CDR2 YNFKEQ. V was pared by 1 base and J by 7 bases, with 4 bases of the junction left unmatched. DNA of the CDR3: TGTGCCAGCAGCCAAGCAGGGACAGGGAGTGAAAAACTGTTTTTT. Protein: CASSQAGTGSEKLFF.